This T cell receptor (beta chain) was identified in a study of blood T cell repertoires in COVID-19. Some clones are missing from TCRdb's copy, which holds only in-frame ones; the method was immunoSEQ multiplex PCR. The sample holds over 400,000 clones, 80% to 90% seen once. The CDR3 consists of 12 residues. Germline values: CDR1 WNHNN, CDR2 SYGVQD (reference sequence). The V gene lost 7 bases and the J gene lost 3 bases, with 9 bases spanning the gap. Material: peripheral blood. This TCR was recovered from a human donor in a cohort sampled during active COVID-19. This chain joins TRBV10-1 and TRBJ1-2; D may be TRBD1 (5 bases). Written as DNA, the CDR3 is TGCGCCAGCAAGTTACAGGACTATGGCTACACCTTC. It specifies CASKLQDYGYTF.